A single T cell receptor beta chain is shown here with its context. The specificity of this receptor is unknown. Base qualities are not provided; no much larger clone lies one nucleotide away. The immunoSEQ Assay, a bias-controlled multiplex PCR, was used to amplify TCRbeta CDR3 regions from genomic DNA. Per the original workflow: The number of nucleated cells in each sample was estimated by amplification of reference gene primers within the assay. To quantify the absolute abundance of each unique TCRbeta CDR3 rearrangement, sequence reads were collapsed and filtered. Productive Simpson clonality was computed per sample as the square root of Simpson's diversity index over productive rearrangements. Imported from immuneACCESS, the table was reduced by TCRdb to in-frame sequences with V and J called. These copies leave out some clones; in studies compared against another copy, an unresolved V gene accounts for under half, and the cause of the remainder is not known. The V and J calls and the clone size are those of that table, but D and trimming were determined from the DNA. This sample lists some 190,000 clones; roughly 84% were detected once. The ten largest clones add up to roughly a tenth of the sample.

The sample is drawn from a study of blood T cell repertoires in COVID-19 (dated by TCRdb to the early 2020s). About the study as a whole: Samples from collaborators originated in the United States, Italy and Spain and spanned both the acute and convalescent phases of COVID-19. The material from the prospective study consisted of cDNA or gDNA derived from T cells, B-cell-depleted T cells, or PBMCs. Subjects who had been exposed to COVID-19, were actively infected with it, or had recovered from it provided the deeply sampled blood TCRbeta repertoires that made up the dataset. A freely available public database, intended as a resource for researchers studying the immune response to SARS-CoV-2, is where the repertoires were released. The samples were drawn from two sources: the first 160 participants of the ongoing ImmuneRACE study, and over 950 subjects contributed by 6 global collaborators. A de-identified subject ID, COVID-19 status, age in years and sex were almost always included in the sample metadata. Where available, HLA class I and class II types were obtained from metadata supplied by the sample provider rather than from assay-based typing. Overall study outcomes, separate from this receptor: How much clinical and demographic metadata was included differed by source and by participant, and the metadata was provided uncurated.

The CDR3 covers 17 residues, taking in both the cysteine and the phenylalanine. Only the CDR3 region is kept as DNA, spanning 51 bases read in frame from base 1. Collaborating institutions collected whole blood in K2EDTA tubes following their own protocols. For TCRbeta analysis, collaborators shipped samples as frozen whole blood, isolated PBMCs, or DNA extracted from either of those sample types. The clonotype originates from a woman aged 80 or over with active or convalescent COVID-19. The chain employs TRBV21-1 and TRBJ2-4; TRBD1, as called in the table, went unchecked against the DNA. TRBV21-1 is a pseudogene locus. The sequencing sample was made of peripheral blood. The CDR3: CASSSHRTGRWENIQYF. The nucleotide sequence is given as TGTGCCAGCAGCTCCCACCGGACAGGGCGGTGGGAAAACATTCAGTACTTC.